The T cell receptor (beta chain) described here comes from a study of blood T cells in healthy people across ages. The donors, aged roughly 6 to 90, were healthy Caucasians from Russia. Collection of roughly 9.6 milliliters of peripheral blood was performed for each donor. Whole-study results and caveats: PBMCs went unsorted, and a conclusive naive versus antigen-experienced comparison was therefore prevented.

Worth noting for this clonotype: Its antigen is still unknown.

For the second PCR, which ran for roughly 6 to 12 cycles, a sample-barcoded 5' primer and a J-beta primer mix were used. Each of the cDNA molecules was tagged by a template-switch adaptor with 12 random nucleotides. TCRdb reanalysed the 5' RACE reads using MiXCR and keeps one entry per CDR3 protein. The sample includes 700,000 to 800,000 distinct CDR3 sequences, around 40% of them seen just once. The TCR originated in an older woman in good health. Sequenced material: blood.

This chain's CDR3 is CASSLGTSGTDLAKNIQYF. The CDR3 nucleotides are TGTGCCAGCAGTTTGGGGACTAGCGGGACCGACCTAGCCAAAAACATTCAGTACTTC. The chain is built from TRBV28 and TRBJ2-4; 13 bases fit TRBD2. Trimming at V came to 3 bases and at J to 0 bases, leaving 8 bases not matched to a gene. The CDR3 is made up of 19 amino acids. CDR1 MDHEN and CDR2 SYDVKM come from the germline V gene.